These T cell receptor beta chains were read from a single sample in a study of OX40 agonist ivuxolimab in advanced cancers. The table came from immunoSEQ multiplex PCR; TCRdb's copy has only in-frame clones and leaves some out. The sample holds roughly 86,000 clones; over 80% are singletons and the top ten take 0.4% to 0.55%. The sample was CD4+ or CD8+ T cells sorted from blood, taken in a trial of the OX40 agonist ivuxolimab. The source is an adult with an advanced solid tumor such as melanoma, head and neck, liver or kidney cancer. The conserved cysteine and the conserved F or W are not part of the CDR3 here. Each record gives: D gene, V gene, J gene, clone size, CDR3 protein. A D gene is named only where the DNA matches it firmly. Not all rows give a size; the values are once, few, many and, for expanded clones, a class.

d_gene: NA; v_gene: TRBV9; j_gene: TRBJ2-1; abundance: once; CDR3aa: ASSVVGTSWNEQF
d_gene: NA; v_gene: TRBV7-9; j_gene: TRBJ2-7; abundance: NA; CDR3aa: ASSLVTDSYEQY
d_gene: NA; v_gene: TRBV23-1; j_gene: TRBJ2-2; abundance: NA; CDR3aa: ASSQSRGLSTGELF
d_gene: NA; v_gene: TRBV19; j_gene: TRBJ2-5; abundance: NA; CDR3aa: ASSIGKEGAQY
d_gene: TRBD2; v_gene: TRBV5-1; j_gene: TRBJ2-1; abundance: NA; CDR3aa: ASRPFSTSGQSSYNEQF
d_gene: TRBD1; v_gene: TRBV6-1; j_gene: TRBJ1-2; abundance: NA; CDR3aa: ASSARDRGLGGYT
d_gene: NA; v_gene: TRBV19; j_gene: TRBJ1-5; abundance: NA; CDR3aa: ASSIEDSPSNQPQH
d_gene: TRBD2; v_gene: TRBV7-9; j_gene: TRBJ2-2; abundance: NA; CDR3aa: ASSLLAGATGELF
d_gene: NA; v_gene: TRBV6-1; j_gene: TRBJ2-5; abundance: NA; CDR3aa: ASRKTGTQETQY
d_gene: TRBD1; v_gene: TRBV7-2; j_gene: TRBJ2-1; abundance: NA; CDR3aa: ASSSRDRLYNEQF
d_gene: TRBD2; v_gene: TRBV10-3; j_gene: TRBJ2-1; abundance: once; CDR3aa: AISAGLAGGDEQF
d_gene: TRBD1; v_gene: TRBV7-8; j_gene: TRBJ2-3; abundance: NA; CDR3aa: ASSRDRGRDTQY
d_gene: NA; v_gene: TRBV28; j_gene: TRBJ1-6; abundance: NA; CDR3aa: ASSLVRGAHSPLH
d_gene: NA; v_gene: TRBV13; j_gene: TRBJ2-3; abundance: NA; CDR3aa: ASSWGADTQY
d_gene: NA; v_gene: TRBV9; j_gene: TRBJ2-5; abundance: NA; CDR3aa: ASSAVQGAGTQY
d_gene: NA; v_gene: TRBV7-2; j_gene: TRBJ1-1; abundance: NA; CDR3aa: ASSLVGGGSNTEAF
d_gene: NA; v_gene: TRBV4-2; j_gene: TRBJ2-6; abundance: NA; CDR3aa: ASSQDRPGANVLT
d_gene: NA; v_gene: TRBV25-1; j_gene: TRBJ1-1; abundance: once; CDR3aa: ASSESGRNTEAF
d_gene: TRBD1; v_gene: TRBV6-1; j_gene: TRBJ2-7; abundance: NA; CDR3aa: ASSRPGQLFYEQY
d_gene: TRBD2; v_gene: TRBV9; j_gene: TRBJ2-7; abundance: NA; CDR3aa: ASSVAASGPYEQY
d_gene: NA; v_gene: TRBV7-2; j_gene: TRBJ2-1; abundance: NA; CDR3aa: ASSLSVGEQF
d_gene: TRBD1; v_gene: TRBV19; j_gene: TRBJ2-5; abundance: NA; CDR3aa: ASSINRGAWMVETQY
d_gene: NA; v_gene: TRBV5-1; j_gene: TRBJ1-6; abundance: NA; CDR3aa: ASSRGAPDSPLH
d_gene: TRBD1; v_gene: TRBV10-1; j_gene: TRBJ1-5; abundance: few; CDR3aa: ASSLTGGAGQPQH
d_gene: TRBD1; v_gene: TRBV7-2; j_gene: TRBJ2-7; abundance: once; CDR3aa: ASSLRQGPGYEQY
d_gene: TRBD1; v_gene: TRBV18; j_gene: TRBJ2-1; abundance: NA; CDR3aa: ASSPPVGQGNNEQF
d_gene: TRBD2; v_gene: TRBV9; j_gene: TRBJ2-5; abundance: NA; CDR3aa: ASSGDPLARGGETQY
d_gene: NA; v_gene: TRBV5-8; j_gene: TRBJ1-2; abundance: NA; CDR3aa: ASSTGLVRANYGYT
d_gene: NA; v_gene: TRBV11-2; j_gene: TRBJ1-2; abundance: NA; CDR3aa: ASSSNYRPTANYGYT
d_gene: NA; v_gene: TRBV6-4; j_gene: TRBJ2-6; abundance: NA; CDR3aa: ASSLEGLLSGANVLT
d_gene: NA; v_gene: TRBV5-1; j_gene: TRBJ1-4; abundance: NA; CDR3aa: ASSPTSTSEKLF
d_gene: TRBD2; v_gene: TRBV7-3; j_gene: TRBJ2-3; abundance: NA; CDR3aa: ASSLGGGADTQY
d_gene: NA; v_gene: TRBV19; j_gene: TRBJ2-7; abundance: NA; CDR3aa: ASSILRSTDSDTYEQY
d_gene: NA; v_gene: TRBV2; j_gene: TRBJ1-5; abundance: NA; CDR3aa: ASSVLGSNQPQH
d_gene: TRBD1; v_gene: TRBV29-1; j_gene: TRBJ1-2; abundance: NA; CDR3aa: SVLRSDRGNYGYT
d_gene: NA; v_gene: TRBV28; j_gene: TRBJ2-2; abundance: NA; CDR3aa: ASSLWASLNTGELF
d_gene: TRBD2; v_gene: TRBV9; j_gene: TRBJ2-5; abundance: once; CDR3aa: ASSAGAGGYQETQY
d_gene: NA; v_gene: TRBV6-6; j_gene: TRBJ2-2; abundance: NA; CDR3aa: ASRRGDTGELF
d_gene: TRBD2; v_gene: TRBV5-1; j_gene: TRBJ2-3; abundance: NA; CDR3aa: ASRSLAGGTDTQY
d_gene: TRBD1; v_gene: TRBV6-5; j_gene: TRBJ2-4; abundance: NA; CDR3aa: ASSLDRGAKNIQY
d_gene: TRBD2; v_gene: TRBV29-1; j_gene: TRBJ2-3; abundance: NA; CDR3aa: SVDRISGSSTDTQY
d_gene: NA; v_gene: TRBV5-1; j_gene: TRBJ2-7; abundance: NA; CDR3aa: ASSWIGPTYEQY
d_gene: TRBD2; v_gene: TRBV7-8; j_gene: TRBJ2-1; abundance: NA; CDR3aa: ASSLRWREGEQF
d_gene: TRBD2; v_gene: TRBV30; j_gene: TRBJ2-5; abundance: NA; CDR3aa: AWNLASGGSTQY